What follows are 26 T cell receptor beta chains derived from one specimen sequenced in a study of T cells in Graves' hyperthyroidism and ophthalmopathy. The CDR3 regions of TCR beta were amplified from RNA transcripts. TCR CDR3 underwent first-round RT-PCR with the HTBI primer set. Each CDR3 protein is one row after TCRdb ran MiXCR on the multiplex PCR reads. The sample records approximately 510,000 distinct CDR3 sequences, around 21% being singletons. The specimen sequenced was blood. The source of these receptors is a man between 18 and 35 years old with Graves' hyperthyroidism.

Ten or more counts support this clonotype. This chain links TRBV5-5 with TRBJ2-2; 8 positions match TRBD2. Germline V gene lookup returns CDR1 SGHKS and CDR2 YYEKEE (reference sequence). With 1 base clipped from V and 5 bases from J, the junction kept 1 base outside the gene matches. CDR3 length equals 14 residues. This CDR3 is CASSLTSGTGELFF. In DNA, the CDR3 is TGTGCCAGCAGCTTGACTAGCGGAACCGGGGAGCTGTTTTTT. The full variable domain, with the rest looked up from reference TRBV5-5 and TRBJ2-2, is DAGVTQSPTHLIKTRGQQVTLRCSPISGHKSVSWYQQVLGQGPQFIFQYYEKEERGRGNFPDRFSARQFPNYSSELNVNALLLGDSALYLCASSLTSGTGELFFGEGSRLTVL.

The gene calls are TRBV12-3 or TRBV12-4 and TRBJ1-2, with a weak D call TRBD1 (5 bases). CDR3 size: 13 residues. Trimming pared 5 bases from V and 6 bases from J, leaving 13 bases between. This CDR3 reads CASSEQGENGYTF. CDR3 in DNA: TGTGCCAGCAGTGAGCAGGGAGAGAATGGCTACACCTTC.

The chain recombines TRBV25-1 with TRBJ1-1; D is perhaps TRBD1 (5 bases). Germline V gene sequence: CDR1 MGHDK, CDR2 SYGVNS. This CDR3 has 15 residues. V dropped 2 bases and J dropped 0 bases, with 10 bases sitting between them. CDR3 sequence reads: CASSEITGLNTEAFF. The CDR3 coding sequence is TGTGCCAGCAGTGAAATTACAGGATTGAACACTGAAGCTTTCTTT.

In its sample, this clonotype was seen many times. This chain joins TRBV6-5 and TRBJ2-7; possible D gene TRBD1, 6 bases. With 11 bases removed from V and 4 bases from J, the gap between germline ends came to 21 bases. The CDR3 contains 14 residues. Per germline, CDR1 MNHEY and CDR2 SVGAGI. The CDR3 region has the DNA TGTGCCGCCTCGGACAGCCCCGAAGGGTACGAGCAGTACTTC. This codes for CAASDSPEGYEQYF.

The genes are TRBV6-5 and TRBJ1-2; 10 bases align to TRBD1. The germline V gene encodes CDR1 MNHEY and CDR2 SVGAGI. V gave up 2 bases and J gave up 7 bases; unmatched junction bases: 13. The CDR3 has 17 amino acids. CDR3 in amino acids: CASSYRETTGGDGGYTF. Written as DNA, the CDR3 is TGTGCCAGCAGTTACCGAGAGACGACAGGGGGCGATGGTGGCTACACCTTC.

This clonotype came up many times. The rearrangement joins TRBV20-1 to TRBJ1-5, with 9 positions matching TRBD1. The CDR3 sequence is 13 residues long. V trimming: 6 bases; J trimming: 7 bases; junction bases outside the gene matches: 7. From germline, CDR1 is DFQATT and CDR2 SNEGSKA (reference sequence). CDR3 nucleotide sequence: TGCAGTGCGGGCACAGGGGGCCAGCAGCCCCAGCATTTT. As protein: CSAGTGGQQPQHF.

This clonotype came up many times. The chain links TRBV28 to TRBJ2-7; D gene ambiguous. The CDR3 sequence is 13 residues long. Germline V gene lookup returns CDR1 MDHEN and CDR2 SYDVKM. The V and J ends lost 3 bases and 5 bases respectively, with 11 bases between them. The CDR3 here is CASSFPPVDEQYF. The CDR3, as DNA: TGTGCCAGCAGTTTCCCCCCGGTTGACGAGCAGTACTTC.

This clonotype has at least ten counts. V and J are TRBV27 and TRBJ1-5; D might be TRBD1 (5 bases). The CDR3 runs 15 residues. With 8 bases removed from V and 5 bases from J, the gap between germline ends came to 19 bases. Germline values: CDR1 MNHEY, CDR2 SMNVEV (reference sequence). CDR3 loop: CASAGGGAGHQPQHF. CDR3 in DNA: TGTGCCAGCGCCGGGGGAGGCGCAGGGCATCAGCCCCAGCATTTT.

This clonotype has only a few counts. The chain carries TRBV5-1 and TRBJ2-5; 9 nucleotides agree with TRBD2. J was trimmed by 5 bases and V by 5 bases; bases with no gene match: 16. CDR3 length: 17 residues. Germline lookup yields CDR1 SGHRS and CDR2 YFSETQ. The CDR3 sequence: CASSTNAGLALLETQYF. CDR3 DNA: TGCGCCAGCAGTACGAATGCGGGACTAGCCCTTTTGGAGACCCAGTACTTC.

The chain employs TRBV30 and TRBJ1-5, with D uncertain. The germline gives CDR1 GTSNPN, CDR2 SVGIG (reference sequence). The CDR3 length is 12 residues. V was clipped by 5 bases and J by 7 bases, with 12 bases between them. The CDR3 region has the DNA TGTGCCTGGGGGGTCGGACGGCAGCCCCAGCATTTT. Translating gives CAWGVGRQPQHF.

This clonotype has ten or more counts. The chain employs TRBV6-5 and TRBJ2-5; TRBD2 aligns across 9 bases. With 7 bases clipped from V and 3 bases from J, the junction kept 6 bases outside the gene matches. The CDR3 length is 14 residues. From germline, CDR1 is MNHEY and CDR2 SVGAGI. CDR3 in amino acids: CASNPRTSEETQYF. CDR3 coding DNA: TGTGCCAGCAACCCACGGACTAGCGAAGAGACCCAGTACTTC.

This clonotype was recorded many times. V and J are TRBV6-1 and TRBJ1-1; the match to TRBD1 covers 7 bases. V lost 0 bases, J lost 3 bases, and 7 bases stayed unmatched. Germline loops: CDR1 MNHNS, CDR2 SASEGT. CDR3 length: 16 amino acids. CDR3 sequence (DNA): TGTGCCAGCAGTGAAGCAAGGGGGCGCGGGGACACTGAAGCTTTCTTT. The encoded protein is CASSEARGRGDTEAFF.

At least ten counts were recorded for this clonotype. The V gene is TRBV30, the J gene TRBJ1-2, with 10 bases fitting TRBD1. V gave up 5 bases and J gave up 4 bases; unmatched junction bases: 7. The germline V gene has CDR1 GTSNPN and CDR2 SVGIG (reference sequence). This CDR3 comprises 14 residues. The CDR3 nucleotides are TGTGCCTGGGGGACAGGGGTTCGGGGCTATGGCTACACCTTC. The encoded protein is CAWGTGVRGYGYTF.

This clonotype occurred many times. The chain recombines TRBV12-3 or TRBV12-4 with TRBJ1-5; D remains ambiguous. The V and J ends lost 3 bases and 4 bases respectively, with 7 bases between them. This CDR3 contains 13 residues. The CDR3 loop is CASSFFLNQPQHF. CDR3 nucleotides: TGTGCCAGCAGTTTCTTTCTGAATCAGCCCCAGCATTTT.

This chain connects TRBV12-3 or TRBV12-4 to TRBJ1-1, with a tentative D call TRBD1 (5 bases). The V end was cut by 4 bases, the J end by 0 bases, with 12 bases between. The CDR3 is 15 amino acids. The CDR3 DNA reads TGTGCCAGCAGTTCACTTGACAGCCTGAACACTGAAGCTTTCTTT. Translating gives CASSSLDSLNTEAFF.

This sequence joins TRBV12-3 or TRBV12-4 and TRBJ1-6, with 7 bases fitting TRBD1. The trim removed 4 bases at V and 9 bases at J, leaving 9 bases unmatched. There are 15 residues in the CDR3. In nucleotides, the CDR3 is TGTGCCAGCAGTTATGGACAGGCGGGGGGTTCACCCCTCCACTTT. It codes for CASSYGQAGGSPLHF.

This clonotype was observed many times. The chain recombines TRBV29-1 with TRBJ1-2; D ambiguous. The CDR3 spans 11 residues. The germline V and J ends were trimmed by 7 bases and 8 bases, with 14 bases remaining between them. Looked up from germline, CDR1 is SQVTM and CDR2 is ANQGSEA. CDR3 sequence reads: CSGLEPGGYTF. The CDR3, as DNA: TGCAGCGGCCTGGAGCCCGGGGGCTACACCTTC.

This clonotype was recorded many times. CDR3 residues: CASRTGPLEGFF. The CDR3 DNA reads TGTGCCAGTAGGACAGGTCCCCTAGAGGGTTTCTTT. The rearrangement links TRBV6-1 to TRBJ1-1; 7 nucleotides align to TRBD1. Germline trimming cut 9 bases from V and 13 bases from J; bases unmatched to any gene: 14. Germline values: CDR1 MNHNS, CDR2 SASEGT. This CDR3 region has 12 residues.

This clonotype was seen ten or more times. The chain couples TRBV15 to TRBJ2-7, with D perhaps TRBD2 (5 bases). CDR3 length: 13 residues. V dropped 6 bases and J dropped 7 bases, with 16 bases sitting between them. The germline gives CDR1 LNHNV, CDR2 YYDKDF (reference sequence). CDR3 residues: CATSTQDSLEQYF. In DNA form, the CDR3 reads TGTGCCACCAGTACCCAGGACTCATTAGAGCAGTACTTC.

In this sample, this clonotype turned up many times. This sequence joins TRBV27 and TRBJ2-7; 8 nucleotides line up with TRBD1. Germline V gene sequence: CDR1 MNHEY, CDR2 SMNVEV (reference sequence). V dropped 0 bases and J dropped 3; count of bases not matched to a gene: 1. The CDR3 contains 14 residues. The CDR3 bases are TGTGCCAGCAGTTTATCGGGGACAGGCTACGAGCAGTACTTC. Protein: CASSLSGTGYEQYF.

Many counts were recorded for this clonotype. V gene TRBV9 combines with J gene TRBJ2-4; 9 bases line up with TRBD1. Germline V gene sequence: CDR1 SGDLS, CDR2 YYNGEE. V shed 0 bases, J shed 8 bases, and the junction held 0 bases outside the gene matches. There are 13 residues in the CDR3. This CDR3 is CASSVGDRDIQYF. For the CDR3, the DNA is TGTGCCAGCAGCGTAGGGGACAGGGACATTCAGTACTTC.

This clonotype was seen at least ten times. The chain's CDR3 is CASSLSTGVVQPQHF. The CDR3 DNA reads TGTGCCAGCAGTTTGAGTACAGGGGTGGTTCAGCCCCAGCATTTT. The gene calls are TRBV28 and TRBJ1-5; 7 nucleotides align to TRBD1. The CDR3 extends over 15 amino acids. Germline CDR1 reads MDHEN; CDR2 reads SYDVKM. Germline trimming cut 3 bases from V and 6 bases from J; bases unmatched to any gene: 8.

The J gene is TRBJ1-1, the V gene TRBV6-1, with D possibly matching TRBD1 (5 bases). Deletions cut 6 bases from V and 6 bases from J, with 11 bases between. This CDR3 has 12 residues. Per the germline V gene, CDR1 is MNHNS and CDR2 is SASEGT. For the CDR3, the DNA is TGTGCCAGCAGCGAAAAAGGGGCTGAAGCTTTCTTT. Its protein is CASSEKGAEAFF.

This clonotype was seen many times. For the CDR3, the DNA is TGCAGCGTTGATGAGGGTCACGAGCAGTACTTC. It encodes CSVDEGHEQYF. J is TRBJ2-7 and V is TRBV29-1; TRBD2 might be the D (5 bases). This CDR3 has 11 amino acids. V dropped 3 bases and J dropped 5 bases, with 8 bases sitting between them. In germline, CDR1 is SQVTM, CDR2 ANQGSEA.

The CDR3: CASSWRGGYEQYF. The CDR3 coding sequence is TGTGCCAGCAGTTGGCGGGGGGGCTACGAGCAGTACTTC. This chain links TRBV27 with TRBJ2-7; 9 positions match TRBD2. CDR1 is MNHEY and CDR2 is SMNVEV in the germline V gene (reference sequence). The CDR3 contains 13 residues. V lost 4 bases to trimming and J lost 3 bases; unmatched junction nucleotides: 1.

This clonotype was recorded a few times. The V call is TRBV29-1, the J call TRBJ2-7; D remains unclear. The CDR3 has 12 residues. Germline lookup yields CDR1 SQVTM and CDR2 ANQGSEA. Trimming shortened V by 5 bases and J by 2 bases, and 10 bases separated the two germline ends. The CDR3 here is CSVLTLTYEQYF. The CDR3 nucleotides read TGCAGCGTTTTGACTCTTACCTACGAGCAGTACTTC.